This T cell receptor beta chain emerged from a study of T cell repertoires in cytomegalovirus infection. Study-wide background: The authors used CMV epitopes that were HLA-C-restricted (recently identified) and HLA-B-restricted (well studied). Matching HLA type, along with CMV infection, was indicated by public TCR beta signatures.

The CDR3 loop spans 16 amino acids. Trimming took 6 bases from V and 2 from J, leaving 16 bases between them. The germline V gene has CDR1 MNHGY and CDR2 SAAAGT. About this clonotype itself: Its antigen is still unknown.

A single record per CDR3 protein comes from TCRdb applying MiXCR to the reads. The sample gives about 890,000 distinct CDR3 sequences, about 33% of which show up once; around 15% is in the top ten. Study outcomes and limitations: The ex vivo response showed dominance by HLA-C-restricted CMV-specific TCR beta clonotypes. Summed frequency of public TCR beta families distinguished CMV carriers with the relevant HLA.

The sequence was collected from a human donor in good health (CMV status not recorded). Some clones in this sample may be carry-over from other donors' samples. This sequence joins TRBV6-8 and TRBJ1-4; the D gene is possibly TRBD1 (5 bases). Sequencing used cultured CD8+ T cells from PBMCs, obtained from culture after CMV antigen stimulation. This CDR3 is CASSRGVADTNEKLFF. The CDR3 nucleotides read TGTGCCAGCAGCCGGGGGGTAGCGGATACTAATGAAAAACTGTTTTTT.